These 14 T cell receptor beta chains were all obtained from the same sample, sequenced in a study of memory CD4+ T cells and cytomegalovirus serostatus. The protocol was immunoSEQ multiplex PCR, while the TCRdb copy is restricted to in-frame clones and leaves out a portion. The sample lists about 100,000 clones, about four fifths occurring once. Single viable CD3+CD4+CD8-CD45RO+ cells were sorted as the memory CD4+ T cells. The sample taken for sequencing was memory CD4+ T cells from blood. Source of these receptors: an adult in good health and CMV-seropositive.

This clone was seen just once. The rearrangement joins TRBV9 to TRBJ1-4; a possible D gene is TRBD1 (6 bases). Trimming left V 4 bases short and J 8 bases short, with 15 bases between. There are 14 residues in the CDR3. Germline values: CDR1 SGDLS, CDR2 YYNGEE. CDR3 DNA sequence: TGTGCCAGCAGCCCGAGGGGGGGCAGGGAAAAACTGTTTTTT. Translated: CASSPRGGREKLFF.

The V and J genes are TRBV7-3 and TRBJ2-7, with 9 bases that match TRBD1. Looked up from germline, CDR1 is SGHTA and CDR2 is FQGTGA. The CDR3 has 12 amino acids. J was trimmed by 6 bases and V by 9 bases; bases with no gene match: 6. The CDR3 DNA reads as TGTGCCAGAGGGACAGGGCGGGCCGAGCAGTACTTC. Translated, it gives CARGTGRAEQYF.

The chain couples TRBV28 to TRBJ2-1; D is perhaps TRBD2 (7 bases). V lost 7 bases and J lost 6, with 16 bases in between. CDR1 MDHEN and CDR2 SYDVKM come from the germline V gene. The length of the CDR3 is 14 residues. Written as DNA, the CDR3 is TGTGCCAGCACCCGGTCGGGGGGCCCCAATGAGCAGTTCTTC. It encodes CASTRSGGPNEQFF.

This rearrangement joins TRBV7-8 to TRBJ1-5; D uncertain. Germline V CDR1 and CDR2: SGHVS, FQNEAQ. Trimming took off 3 bases at V and 7 bases at J, with 10 bases between the two ends. This CDR3 has 13 amino acids. This chain's CDR3 is CASSFEGNQPQHF. In DNA form, the CDR3 reads TGTGCCAGCAGCTTCGAAGGGAACCAGCCCCAGCATTTT. Complete variable domain (other parts from reference TRBV7-8 and TRBJ1-5): GAGVSQSPRYKVAKRGQDVALRCDPISGHVSLFWYQQALGQGPEFLTYFQNEAQLDKSGLPSDRFFAERPEGSVSTLKIQRTQQEDSAVYLCASSFEGNQPQHFGDGTRLSIL.

Only one count was recorded for this clone. The rearrangement links TRBV13 to TRBJ1-1; D is ambiguous. The CDR3 contains 13 residues. Per germline, CDR1 PRHDT and CDR2 FYEKMQ (reference sequence). V was cut by 5 bases and J by 3 bases, with 10 bases left in between. The CDR3 region has the DNA TGTGCCAGCAGCCTACGTGGGTACACTGAAGCTTTCTTT. As protein: CASSLRGYTEAFF.

V usage is TRBV18 and J usage is TRBJ2-5, with TRBD1 matching 7 bases. This CDR3 is built from 14 residues. CDR1 and CDR2 (germline): KGHSH, LQKENI. Trimming at V came to 4 bases and at J to 4 bases, leaving 6 bases not matched to a gene. CDR3 coding DNA: TGTGCCAGCTCACATGGGACAGCCGGAGAGACCCAGTACTTC. It codes for CASSHGTAGETQYF.

V gene TRBV30 combines with J gene TRBJ2-1; 8 bases are a match to TRBD2. Germline-derived CDR1 and CDR2 are GTSNPN and SVGIG (reference sequence). This CDR3 spans 15 amino acids. The ends lost 2 bases at V and 3 bases at J; junction bases unmatched: 6. In DNA, the CDR3 is TGTGCCTGGAGTAAACGGACTAGCAGCTACAATGAGCAGTTCTTC. Its translation is CAWSKRTSSYNEQFF.

The table lists this clone with a count of one. The genes are TRBV7-2 and TRBJ2-7, with a tentative D call TRBD1 (6 bases). The CDR3 covers 16 residues. V was clipped by 5 bases and J by 0 bases, with 17 bases between them. Germline CDR1 reads SGHTA; CDR2 reads FQGNSA. The CDR3 here is CASSPWGPRNSYEQYF. The CDR3 DNA reads TGTGCCAGCAGCCCCTGGGGGCCGAGGAACTCCTACGAGCAGTACTTC.

The chain couples TRBV14 to TRBJ2-5, with a possible D match to TRBD2 (6 bases). The V gene lost 1 base and the J gene lost 4 bases, with 13 bases spanning the gap. CDR1 is SGHDN and CDR2 is FVKESK in the germline V gene. CDR3 length: 15 residues. DNA of the CDR3: TGTGCCAGCAGCCAAGGCGGGATAAGGGGAGAGACCCAGTACTTC. Its protein product is CASSQGGIRGETQYF.

The genes are TRBV10-1 and TRBJ1-5, with 10 bases matching TRBD1. J gave up 5 bases and V 10 bases, and 5 bases lay outside the gene matches. The CDR3 runs 13 residues. Per germline, CDR1 WNHNN and CDR2 SYGVQD (reference sequence). CDR3 sequence (DNA): TGCGCCATTCCGGGACAGGGGCATCAGCCCCAGCATTTT. This translates into CAIPGQGHQPQHF.

This sequence joins TRBV7-9 and TRBJ2-2, with no clear D. Germline V gene sequence: CDR1 SEHNR, CDR2 FQNEAQ (reference sequence). CDR3 length equals 14 residues. Deletions cut 1 base from V and 0 bases from J, with 3 bases between. This CDR3 reads CASSLGSNTGELFF. The CDR3 bases are TGTGCCAGCAGCTTAGGGTCGAACACCGGGGAGCTGTTTTTT.

The V gene is TRBV25-1, the J gene TRBJ2-5; a possible D gene is TRBD2 (7 bases). V lost 5 bases and J 2 bases, leaving 12 bases between the germline ends. The CDR3 runs to 14 residues. CDR1 MGHDK and CDR2 SYGVNS come from the germline V gene. DNA of the CDR3: TGTGCCAGCAGTCGAGGGGGGGGACAAGAGACCCAGTACTTC. Its translation: CASSRGGGQETQYF. Combining the CDR3 with reference TRBV25-1 and TRBJ2-5 gives the whole variable domain EADIYQTPRYLVIGTGKKITLECSQTMGHDKMYWYQQDPGMELHLIHYSYGVNSTEKGDLSSESTVSRIRTEHFPLTLESARPSHTSQYLCASSRGGGQETQYFGPGTRLLVL.

The chain has TRBV2 and TRBJ2-1; TRBD2 agrees at 10 bases. Losses at the gene ends were 6 bases for V and 16 bases for J; bases not matched to a gene: 9. Germline CDR1 reads SNHLY; CDR2 reads FYNNEI. This CDR3 contains 12 residues. CDR3 sequence reads: CASRPSGRVVFF. CDR3 in DNA: TGTGCCAGCAGACCCAGCGGGAGGGTTGTCTTCTTC.

V and J are TRBV5-1 and TRBJ2-5; 10 bases line up with TRBD2. Looked up from germline, CDR1 is SGHRS and CDR2 is YFSETQ. With 0 bases clipped from V and 5 bases from J, the junction kept 7 bases outside the gene matches. This CDR3 region has 16 residues. The CDR3 loop reads CASSLAPSGSWETQYF. CDR3 nucleotide sequence: TGCGCCAGCAGCTTGGCCCCTAGCGGGAGTTGGGAGACCCAGTACTTC.